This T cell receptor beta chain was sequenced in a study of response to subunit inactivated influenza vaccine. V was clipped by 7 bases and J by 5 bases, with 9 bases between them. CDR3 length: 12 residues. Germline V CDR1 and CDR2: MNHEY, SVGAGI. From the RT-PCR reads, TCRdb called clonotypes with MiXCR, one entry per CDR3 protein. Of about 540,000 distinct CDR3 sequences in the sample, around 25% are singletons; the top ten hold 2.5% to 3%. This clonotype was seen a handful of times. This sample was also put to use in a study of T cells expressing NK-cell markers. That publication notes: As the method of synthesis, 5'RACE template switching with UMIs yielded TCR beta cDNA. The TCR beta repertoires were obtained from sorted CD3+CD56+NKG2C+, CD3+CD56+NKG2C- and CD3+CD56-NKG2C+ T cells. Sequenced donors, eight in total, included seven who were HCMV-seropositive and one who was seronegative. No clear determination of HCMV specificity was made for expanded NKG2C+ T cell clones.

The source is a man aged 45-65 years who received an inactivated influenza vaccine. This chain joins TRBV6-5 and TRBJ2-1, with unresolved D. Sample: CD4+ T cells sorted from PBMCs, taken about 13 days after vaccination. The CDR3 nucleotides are TGTGCCAGCAAAGGGATCGACAATGAGCAGTTCTTC. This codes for CASKGIDNEQFF.